This paragraph covers one T cell receptor beta chain sequence. Its antigen is not known. Method: immunoSEQ multiplex PCR; TCRdb's copy keeps in-frame clones and lacks some. The data contain approximately 170,000 clones, 84% of them singletons. Separate from the roughly 720-subject first cohort was the roughly 130-subject validation cohort, to which the donors belonged. This sample is part of a study of cytomegalovirus exposure and HLA in healthy donors. Germline-derived CDR1 and CDR2 are SGDLS and YYNGEE. The V end lost 0 bases, the J end lost 6 bases, and 13 bases lay between the germline ends. CDR3 length: 14 residues. Findings of the study overall: Cytomegalovirus association was assigned to more than 150 TCR beta chains. Three chains linked to CMV were shown in vitro to be specific for CMV antigens. The majority of TCR sequences were rare, yet some public TCRs appeared in many donors.

The chain recombines TRBV9 with TRBJ2-7; possible D gene TRBD2, 5 bases. Specimen: PBMCs. This TCR came from a man in his thirties or forties in good health and CMV-seropositive. CDR3 residues: CASSVEDSEGEQYF. CDR3 DNA: TGTGCCAGCAGCGTAGAAGATTCCGAGGGCGAGCAGTACTTC.